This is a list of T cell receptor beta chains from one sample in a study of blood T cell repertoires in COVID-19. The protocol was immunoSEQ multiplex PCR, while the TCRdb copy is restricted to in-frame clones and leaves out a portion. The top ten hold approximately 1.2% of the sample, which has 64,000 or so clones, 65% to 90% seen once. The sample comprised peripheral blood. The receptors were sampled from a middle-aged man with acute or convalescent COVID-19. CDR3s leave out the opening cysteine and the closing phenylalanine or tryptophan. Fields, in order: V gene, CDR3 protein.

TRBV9,ASSVEPRGVGNTQY
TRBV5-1,ASSLRAGTGEDTQY
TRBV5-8,ATRWGAYEQY
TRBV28,ASSWARGATYT
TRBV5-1,ASSPGTSVLYEQF
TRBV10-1,ASSEGGASTDTQY
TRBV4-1,ASSQTGRGTDTQY
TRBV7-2,ASSSPGKQY
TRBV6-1,ASSELTGPNYGYT
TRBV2,APKRAANNEQF
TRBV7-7,ASSYSLADSYNEQF
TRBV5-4,ASSGRPTGNTIY
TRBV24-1,ATSETRTGGSGANVLT
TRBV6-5,ASSPQQGHYT
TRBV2,ASRRFQGREKLF
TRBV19,ASLGQMNEQY
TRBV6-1,ASSDMAGEHGYT
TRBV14,ASSQEEGTAYEQY
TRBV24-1,ATSDAGTASYEQY
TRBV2,ASSTTSGGLEQY
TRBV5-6,ASSLDRGASPLH
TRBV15,ATSREYFTGFNTEAF